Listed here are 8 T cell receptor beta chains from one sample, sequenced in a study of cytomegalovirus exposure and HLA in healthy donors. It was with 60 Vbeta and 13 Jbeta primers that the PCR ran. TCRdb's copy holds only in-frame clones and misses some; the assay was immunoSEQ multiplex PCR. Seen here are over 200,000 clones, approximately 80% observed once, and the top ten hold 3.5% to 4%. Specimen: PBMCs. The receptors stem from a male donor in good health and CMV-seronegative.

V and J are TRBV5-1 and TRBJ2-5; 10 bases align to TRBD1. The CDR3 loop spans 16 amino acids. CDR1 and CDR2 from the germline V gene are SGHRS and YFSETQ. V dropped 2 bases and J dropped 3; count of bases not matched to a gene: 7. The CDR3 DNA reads TGCGCCAGCAGCTTTGACAGGGGGCGCTTAGAAGAGACCCAGTACTTC. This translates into CASSFDRGRLEETQYF.

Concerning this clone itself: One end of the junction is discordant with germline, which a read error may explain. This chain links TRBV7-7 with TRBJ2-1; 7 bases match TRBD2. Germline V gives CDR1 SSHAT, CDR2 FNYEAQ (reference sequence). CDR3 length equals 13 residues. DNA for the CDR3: TGTGCTAGCAGTCCCGGACTAGGTGGGTTGCAGTTCTTC. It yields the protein CASSPGLGGLQFF.

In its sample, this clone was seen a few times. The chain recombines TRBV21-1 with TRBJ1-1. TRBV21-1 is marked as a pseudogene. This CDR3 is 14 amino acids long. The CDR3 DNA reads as TGTGCCAGCAGACTAGGCACCTTGAACACTGAAGCTTTCTTT. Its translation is CASRLGTLNTEAFF.

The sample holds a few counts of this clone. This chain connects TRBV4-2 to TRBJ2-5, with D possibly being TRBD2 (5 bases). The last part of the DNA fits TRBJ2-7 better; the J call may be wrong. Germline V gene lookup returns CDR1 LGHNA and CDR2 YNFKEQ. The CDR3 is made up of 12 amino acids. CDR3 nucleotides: TGTGCCAGCCGCGCATCGGGGTACGAGCAGTACTTC. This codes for CASRASGYEQYF.

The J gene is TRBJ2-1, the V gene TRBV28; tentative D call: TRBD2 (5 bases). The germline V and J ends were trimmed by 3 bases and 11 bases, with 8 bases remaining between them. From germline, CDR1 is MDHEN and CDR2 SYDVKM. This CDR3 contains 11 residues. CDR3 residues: CASSFREKQFF. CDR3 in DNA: TGTGCCAGCAGTTTCCGGGAAAAGCAGTTCTTC.

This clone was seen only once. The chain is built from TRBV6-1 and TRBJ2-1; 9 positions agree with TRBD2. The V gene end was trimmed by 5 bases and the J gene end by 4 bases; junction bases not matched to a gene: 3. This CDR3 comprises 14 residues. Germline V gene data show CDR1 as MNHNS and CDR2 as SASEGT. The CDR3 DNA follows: TGTGCCAGCAGTTTTAGCGGGAGATACAATGAGCAGTTCTTC. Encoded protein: CASSFSGRYNEQFF.

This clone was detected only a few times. The DNA of the CDR3 is TGTGCCAGCGAGTCGGAACCCGCTCGGGCCGGGGAGCTGTTTTTT. Protein sequence: CASESEPARAGELFF. The genes are TRBV18 and TRBJ2-2; D is unclear. The V end was cut by 8 bases, the J end by 6 bases, with 19 bases between. The germline gives CDR1 KGHSH, CDR2 LQKENI. The CDR3 spans 15 residues.

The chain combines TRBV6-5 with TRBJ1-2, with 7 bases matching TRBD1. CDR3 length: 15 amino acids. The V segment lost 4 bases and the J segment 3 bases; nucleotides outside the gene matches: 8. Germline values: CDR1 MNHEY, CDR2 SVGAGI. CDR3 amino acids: CASSSQGVRDYGYTF. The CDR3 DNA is TGTGCCAGCAGTTCCCAGGGGGTAAGGGACTATGGCTACACCTTC.